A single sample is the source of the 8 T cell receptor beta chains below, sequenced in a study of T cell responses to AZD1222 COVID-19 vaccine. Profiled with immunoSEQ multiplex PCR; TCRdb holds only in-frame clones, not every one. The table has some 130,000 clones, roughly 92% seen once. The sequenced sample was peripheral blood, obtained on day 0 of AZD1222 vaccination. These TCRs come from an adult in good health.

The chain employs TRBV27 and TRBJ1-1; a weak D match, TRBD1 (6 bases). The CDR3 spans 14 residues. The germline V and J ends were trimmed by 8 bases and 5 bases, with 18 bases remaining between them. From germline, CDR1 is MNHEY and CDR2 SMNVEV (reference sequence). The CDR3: CASHSRGGWTEAFF. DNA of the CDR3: TGTGCCAGCCACTCCAGAGGGGGATGGACTGAAGCTTTCTTT.

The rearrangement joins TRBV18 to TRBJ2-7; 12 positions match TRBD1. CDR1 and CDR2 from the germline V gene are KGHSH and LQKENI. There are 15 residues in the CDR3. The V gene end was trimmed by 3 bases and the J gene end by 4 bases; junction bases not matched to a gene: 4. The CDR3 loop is CASSPPGQGAYEQYF. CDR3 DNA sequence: TGTGCCAGCTCACCCCCGGGACAGGGGGCTTACGAGCAGTACTTC.

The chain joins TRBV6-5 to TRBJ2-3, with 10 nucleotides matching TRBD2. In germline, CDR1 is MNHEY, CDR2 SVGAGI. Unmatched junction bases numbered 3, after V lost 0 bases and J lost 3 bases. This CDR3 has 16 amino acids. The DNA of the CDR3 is TGTGCCAGCAGTTACTCCCTTAGCGGGAGGACAGATACGCAGTATTTT. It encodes CASSYSLSGRTDTQYF.

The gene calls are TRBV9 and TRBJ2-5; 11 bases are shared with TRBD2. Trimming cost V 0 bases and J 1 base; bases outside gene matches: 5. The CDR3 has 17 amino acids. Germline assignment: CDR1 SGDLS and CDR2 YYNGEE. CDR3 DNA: TGTGCCAGCAGCGTAGTAAGTGGGACTAGCGGCCAAGAGACCCAGTACTTC. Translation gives CASSVVSGTSGQETQYF.

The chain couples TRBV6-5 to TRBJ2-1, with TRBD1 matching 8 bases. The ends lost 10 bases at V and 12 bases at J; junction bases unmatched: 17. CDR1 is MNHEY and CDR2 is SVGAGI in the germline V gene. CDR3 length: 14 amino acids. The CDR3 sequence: CATSTRTGSTWQFF. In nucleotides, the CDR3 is TGTGCCACCTCAACCCGGACAGGGTCTACTTGGCAGTTCTTC.

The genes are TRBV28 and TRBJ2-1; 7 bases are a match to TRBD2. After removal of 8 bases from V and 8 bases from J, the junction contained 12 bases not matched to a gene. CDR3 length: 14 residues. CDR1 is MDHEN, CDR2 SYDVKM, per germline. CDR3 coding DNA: TGTGCCAGCGCGACACTTTCCGGGAGGTATGAGCAGTTCTTC. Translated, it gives CASATLSGRYEQFF.

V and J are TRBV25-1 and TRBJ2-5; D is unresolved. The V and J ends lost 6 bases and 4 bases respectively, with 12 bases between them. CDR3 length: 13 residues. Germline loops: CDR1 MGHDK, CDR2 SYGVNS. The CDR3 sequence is CASSALLGETQYF. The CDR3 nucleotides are TGTGCCAGCAGCGCCCTTTTGGGAGAGACCCAGTACTTC.

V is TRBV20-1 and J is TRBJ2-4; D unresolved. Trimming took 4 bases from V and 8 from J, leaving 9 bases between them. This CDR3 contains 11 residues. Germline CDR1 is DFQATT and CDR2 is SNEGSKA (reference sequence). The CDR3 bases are TGCAGTGCTAACTCCGAGGACATTCAGTACTTC. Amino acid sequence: CSANSEDIQYF.